This T cell receptor beta chain came from a study of T cell responses to AZD1222 COVID-19 vaccine. General observations from the study: Donors skewed white British and female; clonal diversity was possibly underestimated. Along spike, vaccine-associated CD4 TCRs were found throughout, with dominance at 160-218 and 743-854. Sampling that yielded the repertoires occurred only after the peak T cell response.

Comment on this clone: As yet, its antigen is unknown.

Clones were read by immunoSEQ multiplex PCR, and TCRdb kept only the in-frame ones, dropping some. The table shows 90,000 to 120,000 clones, with around 91% occurring only once. The germline CDR1 and CDR2 sequences are MNHEY and SVGEGT. Trimming took 2 bases from V and 6 from J, leaving 10 bases between them. The CDR3 extends over 14 amino acids. The chain combines TRBV6-2 or TRBV6-3 with TRBJ2-2; D is uncertain. Sequenced material: peripheral blood, taken on day 0 of AZD1222 vaccination. The source of this sequence is an adult in good health. CDR3 nucleotides: TGTGCCAGCAGTTACGGGTTCGAGGCCGGGGAGCTGTTTTTT. Translated, it gives CASSYGFEAGELFF.